The 17 T cell receptor beta chains in this list originate from one sample, sequenced in a study of cytomegalovirus exposure and HLA in healthy donors. PCR primers comprised 60 Vbeta and 13 Jbeta primers. TCRdb's copy holds only in-frame clones and misses some; the assay was immunoSEQ multiplex PCR. The sample holds more than 85,000 clones; around 68% are singletons and the top ten take 1.2%. The sequencing input was PBMCs. The source of these receptors is a female donor in good health and CMV-seronegative.

The chain employs TRBV6-5 and TRBJ2-4, with D perhaps TRBD2 (6 bases). CDR1 is MNHEY and CDR2 is SVGAGI in the germline V gene. This CDR3 is built from 15 residues. V lost 9 bases to trimming and J lost 0 bases, with 15 bases between them. CDR3 nucleotides: TGTGCCAGTTCCCCCTGGGGGGAAGCCAAAAACATTCAGTACTTC. Translating it yields CASSPWGEAKNIQYF.

Here the CDR3 DNA reads TGTGCCAGCAGTTACTCGAGAAGGGGGGGCACTGAAGCTTTCTTT. Translation gives CASSYSRRGGTEAFF. V and J are TRBV6-5 and TRBJ1-1; tentatively, D is TRBD1 (6 bases). The CDR3 is made up of 15 amino acids. V dropped 0 bases and J dropped 4 bases, with 12 bases sitting between them. Germline CDR1 MNHEY, CDR2 SVGAGI.

The rearrangement links TRBV18 to TRBJ1-6; weak D call: TRBD1 (5 bases). The CDR3 runs to 15 residues. Germline V gene lookup returns CDR1 KGHSH and CDR2 LQKENI. Trimming removed 3 bases from V and 7 bases from J, with 13 bases in between. The chain's CDR3 is CASSPQGSTNSPLHF. DNA for the CDR3: TGTGCCAGCTCACCTCAGGGTAGCACCAATTCACCCCTCCACTTT.

This clone occurred a few times. This chain connects TRBV9 to TRBJ2-3; D may be TRBD2 (6 bases). V dropped 4 bases and J dropped 0 bases, with 15 bases sitting between them. This CDR3 has 16 amino acids. Germline-derived CDR1 and CDR2 are SGDLS and YYNGEE. The CDR3 here is CASSLRWGDSTDTQYF. CDR3 coding DNA: TGTGCCAGCAGCCTCCGGTGGGGGGATAGCACAGATACGCAGTATTTT.

The chain couples TRBV6-1 to TRBJ2-2; TRBD2 aligns across 7 bases. CDR1 MNHNS and CDR2 SASEGT come from the germline V gene. The CDR3 totals 15 residues. V lost 1 base to trimming and J lost 4 bases; unmatched junction nucleotides: 3. The CDR3 sequence is CASSEGLASTGELFF. CDR3 coding DNA: TGTGCCAGCAGTGAAGGACTAGCCAGCACCGGGGAGCTGTTTTTT.

The V call is TRBV7-9, the J call TRBJ1-1; D remains ambiguous. Germline CDR1 and CDR2: SEHNR and FQNEAQ (reference sequence). V lost 6 bases and J lost 4, with 12 bases in between. CDR3 length: 13 amino acids. The CDR3 region has the DNA TGTGCCAGCAGTGATATCTGGCCCACTGAAGCTTTCTTT. Translation: CASSDIWPTEAFF.

This chain connects TRBV19 to TRBJ1-3; D remains unclear. This CDR3 has 15 amino acids. V was trimmed by 3 bases and J by 2 bases, leaving 11 bases between them. In germline, CDR1 is LNHDA, CDR2 SQIVND (reference sequence). CDR3 region: CASSMYSIAGNTIYF. In DNA, the CDR3 is TGTGCCAGTAGTATGTACAGTATAGCTGGAAACACCATATATTTT.

DNA of the CDR3: TGCGCCAGCAGCACGGGGACAGGCATCACCGGGGAGCTGTTTTTT. Its protein is CASSTGTGITGELFF. The chain is built from TRBV5-1 and TRBJ2-2, with TRBD1 matching 8 bases. CDR3 length: 15 residues. From germline, CDR1 is SGHRS and CDR2 YFSETQ. V shed 4 bases, J shed 4 bases, and the junction held 6 bases outside the gene matches. Combining the CDR3 with reference TRBV5-1 and TRBJ2-2 gives the whole variable domain KAGVTQTPRYLIKTRGQQVTLSCSPISGHRSVSWYQQTPGQGLQFLFEYFSETQRNKGNFPGRFSGRQFSNSRSEMNVSTLELGDSALYLCASSTGTGITGELFFGEGSRLTVL.

The chain combines TRBV30 with TRBJ2-4, with 11 bases that match TRBD2. This CDR3 spans 15 amino acids. With V trimmed by 2 bases and J by 5 bases, 5 bases remained unmatched. Germline V gives CDR1 GTSNPN, CDR2 SVGIG (reference sequence). The chain's CDR3 is CAWSRIAGGENIQYF. CDR3 coding DNA: TGTGCCTGGAGTAGAATAGCGGGAGGGGAAAACATTCAGTACTTC.

The CDR3 spells CASSNLPAGKNEKLFF. The CDR3 DNA sequence: TGTGCCAGTAGTAACCTCCCGGCGGGTAAGAATGAAAAACTGTTTTTT. V usage is TRBV19 and J usage is TRBJ1-4; D remains ambiguous. The ends were cut back, 4 bases at V and 5 bases at J, with 17 bases in the middle. In germline, CDR1 is LNHDA, CDR2 SQIVND (reference sequence). The length of the CDR3 is 16 residues.

The V call is TRBV5-1, the J call TRBJ2-1, with D possibly matching TRBD2 (5 bases). Germline V gene lookup returns CDR1 SGHRS and CDR2 YFSETQ. Trimming removed 5 bases at V and 2 bases at J, with 11 bases between. The CDR3 is 14 residues long. In DNA form, the CDR3 reads TGCGCCAGCAGTTCGGGGAGCGCCTACAATGAGCAGTTCTTC. Its translation is CASSSGSAYNEQFF.

This chain links TRBV30 with TRBJ1-4; tentatively, D is TRBD1 (5 bases). The length of the CDR3 is 12 residues. Germline values: CDR1 GTSNPN, CDR2 SVGIG (reference sequence). Trimming removed 5 bases at V and 7 bases at J, with 11 bases between. CDR3 amino acids: CAWRRQGEKLFF. CDR3 DNA sequence: TGTGCCTGGCGCCGGCAGGGTGAAAAACTGTTTTTT.

V and J are TRBV6-1 and TRBJ1-1, with D possibly being TRBD1 (5 bases). The V and J ends lost 3 bases and 8 bases respectively, with 19 bases between them. The CDR3 is 15 amino acids. CDR1 is MNHNS and CDR2 is SASEGT in the germline V gene. DNA of the CDR3: TGTGCCAGCAGTGAGGCCTCTATCAGGGCTGGGGAAGCTTTCTTT. Protein sequence: CASSEASIRAGEAFF.

This clone showed up just once. The chain links TRBV4-1 to TRBJ2-7, with D maybe TRBD1 (6 bases). V shed 1 base and J shed 2 bases, with 21 bases lying between them. The CDR3 covers 18 residues. Germline loops: CDR1 MGHRA, CDR2 YSYEKL. The CDR3 DNA follows: TGCGCCAGCAGCCAAGGTCGGGCTTCTGGGACATCCCCCTACGAGCAGTACTTC. It codes for CASSQGRASGTSPYEQYF.

V gene TRBV6-5 combines with J gene TRBJ2-1, with 9 bases identical to TRBD1. Looked up from germline, CDR1 is MNHEY and CDR2 is SVGAGI. This CDR3 comprises 14 residues. V was clipped by 6 bases and J by 8 bases; unmatched bases: 8. In nucleotides, the CDR3 is TGTGCCAGCAGGAAAACAGGGGGCGGGGATGAGCAGTTCTTC. Its translation: CASRKTGGGDEQFF.

The chain uses TRBV29-1 and TRBJ2-2; the D is unclear. In germline, CDR1 is SQVTM, CDR2 ANQGSEA. With 3 bases removed from V and 1 base from J, the gap between germline ends came to 6 bases. This CDR3 has 13 amino acids. The CDR3, as DNA: TGCAGCGTTGAGTACGGGAACACCGGGGAGCTGTTTTTT. Translation gives CSVEYGNTGELFF.

Here the CDR3 reads CSVEVGQGYAGANVLTF. In DNA form, the CDR3 reads TGCAGCGTTGAAGTGGGACAGGGTTACGCTGGGGCCAACGTCCTGACTTTC. The rearrangement uses TRBV29-1 and TRBJ2-6; 9 nucleotides line up with TRBD1. The ends lost 1 base at V and 2 bases at J; junction bases unmatched: 6. Germline V gene lookup returns CDR1 SQVTM and CDR2 ANQGSEA. The CDR3 is made up of 17 amino acids.